These 21 T cell receptor beta chains were all obtained from the same sample, sequenced in a study of graft-versus-host responses after intestinal transplantation. Using immunoSEQ multiplex PCR, the repertoire was profiled, and TCRdb retains in-frame clones only, with some absent. The table records 70,000 to 95,000 clones, around 90% of them present only once. No cognate antigen is known for these TCRs. Here the sequenced sample was unstimulated CD4+ T cells sorted from spleen or lymph node cells, taken before intestinal transplant. The receptors were sampled from a human donor who received an intestinal transplant.

The chain joins TRBV5-1 to TRBJ2-5; 8 bases line up with TRBD2. The length of the CDR3 is 14 residues. The V segment lost 4 bases and the J segment 5 bases; nucleotides outside the gene matches: 7. In germline, CDR1 is SGHRS, CDR2 YFSETQ. CDR3 amino acids: CASSIRGLVETQYF. The CDR3 nucleotides read TGCGCCAGCAGCATTAGGGGACTAGTGGAGACCCAGTACTTC.

The chain recombines TRBV25-1 with TRBJ1-1; possible D gene TRBD1, 6 bases. The CDR3 length is 16 residues. The germline V and J ends were trimmed by 6 bases and 0 bases, with 17 bases remaining between them. CDR1 and CDR2 from the germline V gene are MGHDK and SYGVNS. The CDR3 nucleotides are TGTGCCAGCAGCTCCGACAGGAAGCCCATGAACACTGAAGCTTTCTTT. It yields the protein CASSSDRKPMNTEAFF.

The chain is built from TRBV7-9 and TRBJ2-5, with D possibly TRBD2 on 5 matching bases. The ends were cut back, 5 bases at V and 7 bases at J, with 11 bases in the middle. CDR3 length: 12 amino acids. Germline-derived CDR1 and CDR2 are SEHNR and FQNEAQ (reference sequence). CDR3 DNA: TGTGCCAGCAGCCCCTCAGGAGGGACCCAGTACTTC. Its protein product is CASSPSGGTQYF. The entire variable domain, with the rest obtained from reference TRBV7-9 and TRBJ2-5, is as follows: DTGVSQNPRHKITKRGQNVTFRCDPISEHNRLYWYRQTLGQGPEFLTYFQNEAQLEKSRLLSDRFSAERPKGSFSTLEIQRTEQGDSAMYLCASSPSGGTQYFGPGTRLLVL.

This sequence joins TRBV2 and TRBJ2-2; 9 positions agree with TRBD2. This CDR3 is 15 amino acids long. Germline values: CDR1 SNHLY, CDR2 FYNNEI. V shed 3 bases, J shed 6 bases, and the junction held 5 bases outside the gene matches. The CDR3 loop reads CASSEASGVSGELFF. CDR3 DNA: TGTGCCAGCAGTGAGGCTAGCGGGGTTTCCGGGGAGCTGTTTTTT.

The V and J genes are TRBV18 and TRBJ1-5; 8 bases fit TRBD1. Per the germline V gene, CDR1 is KGHSH and CDR2 is LQKENI. The V segment lost 3 bases and the J segment 2 bases; nucleotides outside the gene matches: 12. This CDR3 comprises 18 residues. The CDR3 DNA follows: TGTGCCAGCTCACCTTTCGACAGGGGATCCATAGGCAATCAGCCCCAGCATTTT. Its translation is CASSPFDRGSIGNQPQHF.

This clone was seen just once. The chain employs TRBV5-4 and TRBJ2-7; 9 nucleotides match TRBD1. V shed 1 base, J shed 7 bases, and the junction held 6 bases outside the gene matches. This CDR3 has 14 amino acids. Germline V gene lookup returns CDR1 SGHNT and CDR2 YYREEE (reference sequence). CDR3 amino acids: CASSLPGQGGEQYF. The CDR3 DNA reads TGTGCCAGCAGCTTGCCGGGACAGGGCGGTGAGCAGTACTTC.

The chain combines TRBV5-1 with TRBJ1-2; D gene unclear. V lost 4 bases, J lost 7 bases, and 14 bases lay in between. CDR1 is SGHRS and CDR2 is YFSETQ in the germline V gene. The length of the CDR3 is 13 residues. The CDR3 region has the DNA TGCGCCAGCAGCCTGCGGGATTTCGGTGGCTACACCTTC. Its protein is CASSLRDFGGYTF.

The chain has TRBV5-5 and TRBJ1-3, with D uncertain. Per the germline V gene, CDR1 is SGHKS and CDR2 is YYEKEE (reference sequence). Between the trimmed V and J ends, which lost 0 bases and 8 bases, there was a span of 9 bases. This CDR3 contains 13 residues. The CDR3 coding sequence is TGTGCCAGCAGCTTGGTCGGGGTTGACACCATATATTTT. It specifies CASSLVGVDTIYF.

The rearrangement uses TRBV7-3 and TRBJ2-1, with D perhaps TRBD1 (6 bases). CDR1 is SGHTA, CDR2 FQGTGA, per germline. The V end was cut by 5 bases, the J end by 7 bases, with 12 bases between. CDR3 size: 13 residues. The CDR3 nucleotides read TGTGCCAGCAGCCCGACCAGGGGTAATGAGCAGTTCTTC. Protein sequence: CASSPTRGNEQFF.

V gene TRBV6-5 combines with J gene TRBJ2-1, with TRBD2 identical over 9 bases. From germline, CDR1 is MNHEY and CDR2 SVGAGI. The V gene end was trimmed by 2 bases and the J gene end by 6 bases; junction bases not matched to a gene: 5. This CDR3 comprises 15 residues. The CDR3 coding sequence is TGTGCCAGCAGTTACGCAGCGGGGGGAGGCAATGAGCAGTTCTTC. This translates into CASSYAAGGGNEQFF.

This chain links TRBV29-1 with TRBJ1-5, with unresolved D. The germline V gene encodes CDR1 SQVTM and CDR2 ANQGSEA. The CDR3 consists of 11 residues. V was trimmed by 6 bases and J by 9 bases, leaving 12 bases between them. CDR3 in DNA: TGCAGCGTGCGGACTTGGGGGCCCCAGCATTTT. Residues: CSVRTWGPQHF.

The gene calls are TRBV5-1 and TRBJ2-7; TRBD1 is a possible D gene (6 bases). This CDR3 spans 15 amino acids. Germline values: CDR1 SGHRS, CDR2 YFSETQ. The V gene lost 6 bases and the J gene lost 2 bases, with 18 bases spanning the gap. The CDR3 reads CASTDPGGSTYEQYF. CDR3 nucleotide sequence: TGCGCCAGCACCGACCCTGGGGGCTCGACCTACGAGCAGTACTTC.

The genes are TRBV7-9 and TRBJ1-6; no clear D gene. Trimming stripped 1 base from V and 5 bases from J, with 6 bases between. Per germline, CDR1 SEHNR and CDR2 FQNEAQ (reference sequence). The CDR3 spans 14 residues. The CDR3 DNA reads TGTGCCAGCAGCTTAGGGCAGAATAATTCACCCCTCCACTTT. Translated: CASSLGQNNSPLHF. Looking up the rest from reference TRBV7-9 and TRBJ1-6 gives the full variable domain: DTGVSQNPRHKITKRGQNVTFRCDPISEHNRLYWYRQTLGQGPEFLTYFQNEAQLEKSRLLSDRFSAERPKGSFSTLEIQRTEQGDSAMYLCASSLGQNNSPLHFGNGTRLTVT.

CDR3 sequence: CASTERRDRGFGGELFF. The CDR3 DNA sequence: TGTGCCAGCACAGAGCGTAGGGACAGGGGGTTCGGCGGGGAGCTGTTTTTT. V usage is TRBV11-2 and J usage is TRBJ2-2; 11 bases line up with TRBD1. Germline loops: CDR1 SGHAT, CDR2 FQNNGV. With 7 bases clipped from V and 7 bases from J, the junction kept 14 bases outside the gene matches. The CDR3 extends over 17 amino acids.

V gene TRBV4-2 combines with J gene TRBJ2-3; TRBD2 aligns across 9 bases. Germline V CDR1 and CDR2: LGHNA, YNFKEQ. The J segment lost 2 bases and the V segment lost 6 bases, leaving 6 bases of the junction unmatched. The CDR3 sequence is 15 residues long. CDR3 bases: TGTGCCAGCAGTCCCGGCGGGGGGGCCACAGATACGCAGTATTTT. Protein: CASSPGGGATDTQYF.

The V call is TRBV5-1, the J call TRBJ1-2; the D is unclear. V was trimmed by 3 bases and J by 6 bases, leaving 9 bases between them. The CDR3 runs to 12 residues. Per germline, CDR1 SGHRS and CDR2 YFSETQ. CDR3 nucleotide sequence: TGCGCCAGCAGCTGGGAGGGAGATGGCTACACCTTC. Translation gives CASSWEGDGYTF.

Of note for this clone: The sample carries other DNA sequences with the same CDR3. The chain links TRBV2 to TRBJ2-5; D gene uncertain. CDR1 and CDR2 (germline): SNHLY, FYNNEI. The CDR3 is 11 residues long. Trimming removed 9 bases from V and 0 bases from J, with 5 bases in between. The CDR3 region is CASSYQETQYF. CDR3 nucleotides: TGTGCCAGTTCGTACCAAGAGACCCAGTACTTC. Variable domain in full (rest from reference TRBV2 and TRBJ2-5): EPEVTQTPSHQVTQMGQEVILRCVPISNHLYFYWYRQILGQKVEFLVSFYNNEISEKSEIFDDQFSVERPDGSNFTLKIRSTKLEDSAMYFCASSYQETQYFGPGTRLLVL.

The chain joins TRBV19 to TRBJ1-2; a possible D gene is TRBD1 (6 bases). The CDR3 is 15 amino acids. The V gene's germline CDR1 is LNHDA and CDR2 SQIVND (reference sequence). The V end lost 5 bases, the J end lost 2 bases, and 15 bases lay between the germline ends. CDR3 protein: CASSSLNRVNYGYTF. The CDR3 DNA is TGTGCCAGTAGTTCCCTGAACAGGGTAAACTATGGCTACACCTTC.

The V and J genes are TRBV6-1 and TRBJ1-2; D gene unclear. The CDR3 is 14 residues long. Trimming removed 1 base from V and 3 bases from J, with 9 bases in between. Germline V CDR1 and CDR2: MNHNS, SASEGT. CDR3 DNA sequence: TGTGCCAGCAGTGAAGAAGGCAGGTACTATGGCTACACCTTC. Amino acids: CASSEEGRYYGYTF.

The chain is built from TRBV7-9 and TRBJ2-7, with 11 bases fitting TRBD2. J was trimmed by 4 bases and V by 5 bases; bases with no gene match: 4. Germline V CDR1 and CDR2: SEHNR, FQNEAQ (reference sequence). The CDR3 spans 14 residues. In DNA, the CDR3 is TGTGCCAGCAGCCCCGGACTAGCGGGTTACGAGCAGTACTTC. This gives the protein CASSPGLAGYEQYF.

The chain combines TRBV2 with TRBJ1-2, with D perhaps TRBD1 (5 bases). V dropped 10 bases and J dropped 8 bases, with 20 bases sitting between them. Germline-derived CDR1 and CDR2 are SNHLY and FYNNEI. This CDR3 comprises 13 residues. This CDR3 is CATPEEQGRGYTF. CDR3 DNA sequence: TGTGCCACCCCCGAGGAGCAGGGTAGAGGCTACACCTTC.